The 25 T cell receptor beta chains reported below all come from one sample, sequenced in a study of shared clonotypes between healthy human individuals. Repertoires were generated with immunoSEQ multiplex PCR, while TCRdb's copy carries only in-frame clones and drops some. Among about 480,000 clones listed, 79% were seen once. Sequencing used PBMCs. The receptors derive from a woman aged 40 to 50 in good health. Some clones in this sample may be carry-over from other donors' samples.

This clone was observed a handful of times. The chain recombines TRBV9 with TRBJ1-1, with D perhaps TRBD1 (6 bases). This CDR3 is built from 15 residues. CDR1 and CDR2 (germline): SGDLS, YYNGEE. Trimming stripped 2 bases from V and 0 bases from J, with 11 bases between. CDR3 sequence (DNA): TGTGCCAGCAGCGTCACCGGGACATTGAACACTGAAGCTTTCTTT. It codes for CASSVTGTLNTEAFF.

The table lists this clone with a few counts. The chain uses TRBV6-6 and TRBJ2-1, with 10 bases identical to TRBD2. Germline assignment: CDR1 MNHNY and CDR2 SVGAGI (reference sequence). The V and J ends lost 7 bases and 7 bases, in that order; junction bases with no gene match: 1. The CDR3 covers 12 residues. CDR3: CASKREGNEQFF. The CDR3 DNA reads TGTGCCAGCAAGCGGGAGGGGAATGAGCAGTTCTTC.

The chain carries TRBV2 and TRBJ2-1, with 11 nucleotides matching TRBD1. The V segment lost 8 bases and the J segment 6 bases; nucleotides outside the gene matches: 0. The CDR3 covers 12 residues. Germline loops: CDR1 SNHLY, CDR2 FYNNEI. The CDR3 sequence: CASGTGGNEQFF. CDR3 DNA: TGTGCCAGCGGGACAGGGGGCAATGAGCAGTTCTTC.

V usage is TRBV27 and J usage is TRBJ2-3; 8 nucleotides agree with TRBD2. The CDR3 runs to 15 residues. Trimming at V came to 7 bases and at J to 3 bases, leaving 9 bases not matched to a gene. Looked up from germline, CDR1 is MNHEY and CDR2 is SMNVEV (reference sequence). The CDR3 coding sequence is TGTGCCAGCACTCCCCGGGGGGGTGTTACAGATACGCAGTATTTT. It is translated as CASTPRGGVTDTQYF.

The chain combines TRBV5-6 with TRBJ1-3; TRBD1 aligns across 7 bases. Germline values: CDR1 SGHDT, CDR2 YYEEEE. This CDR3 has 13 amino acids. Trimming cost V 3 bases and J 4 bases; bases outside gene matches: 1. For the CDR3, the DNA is TGTGCCAGCAGCTGGGGACAGGGAAACACCATATATTTT. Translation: CASSWGQGNTIYF.

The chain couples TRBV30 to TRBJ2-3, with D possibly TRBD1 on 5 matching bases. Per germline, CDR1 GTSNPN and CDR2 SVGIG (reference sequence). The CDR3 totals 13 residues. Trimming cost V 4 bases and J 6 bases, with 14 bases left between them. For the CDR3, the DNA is TGTGCCTGGACAAGGGGCTTTTCCGATACGCAGTATTTT. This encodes CAWTRGFSDTQYF.

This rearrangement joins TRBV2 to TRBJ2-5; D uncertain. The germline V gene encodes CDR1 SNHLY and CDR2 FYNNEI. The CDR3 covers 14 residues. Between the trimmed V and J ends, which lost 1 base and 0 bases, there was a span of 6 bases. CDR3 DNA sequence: TGTGCCAGCAGTGAAGTGACGTACCAAGAGACCCAGTACTTC. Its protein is CASSEVTYQETQYF.

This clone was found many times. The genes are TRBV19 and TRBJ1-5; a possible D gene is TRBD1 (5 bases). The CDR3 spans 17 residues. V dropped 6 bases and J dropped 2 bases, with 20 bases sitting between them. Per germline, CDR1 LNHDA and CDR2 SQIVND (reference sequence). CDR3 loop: CASSTPRARGGNQPQHF. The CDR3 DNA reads TGTGCCAGTAGCACCCCGAGGGCCCGGGGGGGCAATCAGCCCCAGCATTTT.

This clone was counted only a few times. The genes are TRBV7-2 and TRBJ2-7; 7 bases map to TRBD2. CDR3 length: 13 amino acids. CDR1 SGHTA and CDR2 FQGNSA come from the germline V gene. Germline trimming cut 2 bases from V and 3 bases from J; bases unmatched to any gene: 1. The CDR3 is CASSLRGVYEQYF. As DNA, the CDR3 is TGTGCCAGCAGCTTACGGGGGGTCTACGAGCAGTACTTC. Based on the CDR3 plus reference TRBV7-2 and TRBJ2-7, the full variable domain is GAGVSQSPSNKVTEKGKDVELRCDPISGHTALYWYRQSLGQGLEFLIYFQGNSAPDKSGLPSDRFSAERTGGSVSTLTIQRTQQEDSAVYLCASSLRGVYEQYFGPGTRLTVT.

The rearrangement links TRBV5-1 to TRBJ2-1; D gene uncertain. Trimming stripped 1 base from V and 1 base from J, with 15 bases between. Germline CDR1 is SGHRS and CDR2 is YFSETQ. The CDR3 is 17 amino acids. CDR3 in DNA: TGCGCCAGCAGCTTGTTTGGGATACGGGTGTCCTACAATGAGCAGTTCTTC. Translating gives CASSLFGIRVSYNEQFF.

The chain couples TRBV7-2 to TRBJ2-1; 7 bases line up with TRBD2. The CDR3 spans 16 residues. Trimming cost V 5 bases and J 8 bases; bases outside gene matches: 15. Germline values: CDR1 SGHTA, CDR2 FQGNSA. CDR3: CASSLRLGGSFYEQFF. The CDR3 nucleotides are TGTGCCAGCAGCCTACGACTGGGCGGGAGTTTCTATGAGCAGTTCTTC.

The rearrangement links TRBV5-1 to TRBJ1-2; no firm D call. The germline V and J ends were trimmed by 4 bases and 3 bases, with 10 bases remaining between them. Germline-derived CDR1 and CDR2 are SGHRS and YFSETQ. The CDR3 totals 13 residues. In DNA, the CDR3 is TGCGCCAGCAGCCCTAGTGGGGACTATGGCTACACCTTC. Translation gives CASSPSGDYGYTF.

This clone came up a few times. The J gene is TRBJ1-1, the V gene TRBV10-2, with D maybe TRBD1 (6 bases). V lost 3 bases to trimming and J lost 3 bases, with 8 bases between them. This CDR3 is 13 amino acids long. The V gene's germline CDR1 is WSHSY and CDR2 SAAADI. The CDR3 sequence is CASSDGQHTEAFF. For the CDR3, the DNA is TGCGCCAGCAGTGATGGACAGCACACTGAAGCTTTCTTT.

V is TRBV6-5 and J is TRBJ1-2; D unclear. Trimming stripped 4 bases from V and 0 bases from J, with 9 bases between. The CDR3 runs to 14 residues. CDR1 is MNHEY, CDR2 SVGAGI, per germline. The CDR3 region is CASSFDGANYGYTF. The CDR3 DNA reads TGTGCCAGCAGTTTTGACGGGGCTAACTATGGCTACACCTTC.

The CDR3 reads CASSGDSTSGTQYF. The CDR3 bases are TGCGCCAGCAGCGGGGACTCAACCTCCGGTACGCAGTATTTT. The chain couples TRBV5-1 to TRBJ2-3; perhaps TRBD2 as D (6 bases). CDR1 is SGHRS and CDR2 is YFSETQ in the germline V gene. V dropped 4 bases and J dropped 8 bases, with 17 bases sitting between them. The CDR3 contains 14 residues.

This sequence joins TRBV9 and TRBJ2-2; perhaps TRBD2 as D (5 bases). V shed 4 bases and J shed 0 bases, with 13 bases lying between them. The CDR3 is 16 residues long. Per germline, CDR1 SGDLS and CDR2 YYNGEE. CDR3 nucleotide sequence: TGTGCCAGCAGCTCTGAGACTACCGCGAACACCGGGGAGCTGTTTTTT. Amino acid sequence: CASSSETTANTGELFF.

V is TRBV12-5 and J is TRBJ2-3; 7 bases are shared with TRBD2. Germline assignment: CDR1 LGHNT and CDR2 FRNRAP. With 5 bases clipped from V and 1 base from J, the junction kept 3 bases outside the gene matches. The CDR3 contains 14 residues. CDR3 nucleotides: TGTGCTAGTGGTCGGGGGGTTGGCACAGATACGCAGTATTTT. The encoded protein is CASGRGVGTDTQYF. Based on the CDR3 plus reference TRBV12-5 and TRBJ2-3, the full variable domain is DARVTQTPRHKVTEMGQEVTMRCQPILGHNTVFWYRQTMMQGLELLAYFRNRAPLDDSGMPKDRFSAEMPDATLATLKIQPSEPRDSAVYFCASGRGVGTDTQYFGPGTRLTVL.

The CDR3 region has the DNA TGTGCCAGCAGTGGACTCTACTCTTACAATGAGCAGTTCTTC. This sequence encodes CASSGLYSYNEQFF. The chain has TRBV28 and TRBJ2-1; maybe TRBD2 (5 bases). Germline assignment: CDR1 MDHEN and CDR2 SYDVKM. V lost 5 bases and J 4 bases, leaving 12 bases between the germline ends. The CDR3 totals 14 residues.

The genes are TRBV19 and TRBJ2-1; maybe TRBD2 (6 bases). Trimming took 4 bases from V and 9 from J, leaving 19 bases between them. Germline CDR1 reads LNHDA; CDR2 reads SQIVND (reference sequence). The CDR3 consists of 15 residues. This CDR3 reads CASSTRDWPTGEQFF. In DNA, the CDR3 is TGTGCCAGTAGTACTCGGGACTGGCCCACCGGTGAGCAGTTCTTC.

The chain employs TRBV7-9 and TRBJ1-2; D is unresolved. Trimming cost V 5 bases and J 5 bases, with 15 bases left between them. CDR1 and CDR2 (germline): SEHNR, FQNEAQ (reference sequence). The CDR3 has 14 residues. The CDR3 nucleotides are TGTGCCAGCAGCCATCTCAGGCGCAGTTATGGCTACACCTTC. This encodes CASSHLRRSYGYTF.

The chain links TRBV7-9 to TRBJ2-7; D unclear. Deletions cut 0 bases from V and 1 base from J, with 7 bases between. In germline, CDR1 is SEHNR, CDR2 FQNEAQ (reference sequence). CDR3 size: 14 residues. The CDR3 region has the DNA TGTGCCAGCAGCTTAGCTGGGGTGTCCTACGAGCAGTACTTC. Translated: CASSLAGVSYEQYF.

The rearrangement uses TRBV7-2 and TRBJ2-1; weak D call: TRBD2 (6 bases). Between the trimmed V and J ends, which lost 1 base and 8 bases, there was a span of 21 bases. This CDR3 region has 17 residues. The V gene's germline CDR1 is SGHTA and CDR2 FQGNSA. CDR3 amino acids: CASSLGRRAGRGDEQFF. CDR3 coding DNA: TGTGCCAGCAGCTTAGGCCGCCGAGCGGGCCGGGGCGATGAGCAGTTCTTC.

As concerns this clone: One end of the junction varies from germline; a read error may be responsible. CDR3 coding DNA: TGTGCTAGCAGCTTACAAAGTGCCCAAGAGACCCAGTACTTC. The encoded protein is CASSLQSAQETQYF. The V and J genes are TRBV7-7 and TRBJ2-5; D is ambiguous. Per germline, CDR1 SSHAT and CDR2 FNYEAQ (reference sequence). CDR3 size: 14 residues.

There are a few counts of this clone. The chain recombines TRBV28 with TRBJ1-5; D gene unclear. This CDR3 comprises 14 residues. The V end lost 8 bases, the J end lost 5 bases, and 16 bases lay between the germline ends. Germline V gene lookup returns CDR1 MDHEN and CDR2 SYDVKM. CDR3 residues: CASRVGPPDQPQHF. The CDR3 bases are TGTGCCAGCCGTGTGGGTCCTCCAGATCAGCCCCAGCATTTT.

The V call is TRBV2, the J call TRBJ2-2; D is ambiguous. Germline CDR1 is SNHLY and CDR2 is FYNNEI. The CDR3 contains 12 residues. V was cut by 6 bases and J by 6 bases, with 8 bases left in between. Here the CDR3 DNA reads TGTGCCAGCAGAGAGATGCCCGGGGAGCTGTTTTTT. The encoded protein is CASREMPGELFF.